This entry features one T cell receptor (beta chain) sequence. As yet, its antigen is unknown. Methotrexate plus calcineurin inhibitor accompanied controls' myeloablative marrow transplants; sampling was 1 year later. This specimen belongs to a study of T cells after posttransplantation cyclophosphamide. Findings and limits, study-wide: Later post-transplant blood repertoires were often dominated by donor CD8+ memory clones.

Measured with immunoSEQ multiplex PCR; TCRdb has only the in-frame clones, and not every one. The sample includes 16,000 or so clones, 85% of them seen just once. The CDR3 is 16 amino acids. The germline CDR1 and CDR2 sequences are SGHVS and FNYEAQ. Trimming took off 0 bases at V and 3 bases at J, with 15 bases between the two ends. The genes are TRBV7-6 and TRBJ2-7; a possible D gene is TRBD2 (5 bases). The origin of this receptor is a female patient between 18 and 35 years old who received an allogeneic stem cell transplant from an unrelated donor, was CMV-positive, and had acute and chronic GVHD. Some of the T cells might come from the graft donor. This specimen consisted of PBMCs, obtained after allogeneic stem cell transplant with calcineurin inhibitor and methotrexate. The CDR3 DNA is TGTGCCAGCAGCTTAGCAGTTCCCGGGAAAGGCTACGAGCAGTACTTC. Its protein product is CASSLAVPGKGYEQYF.